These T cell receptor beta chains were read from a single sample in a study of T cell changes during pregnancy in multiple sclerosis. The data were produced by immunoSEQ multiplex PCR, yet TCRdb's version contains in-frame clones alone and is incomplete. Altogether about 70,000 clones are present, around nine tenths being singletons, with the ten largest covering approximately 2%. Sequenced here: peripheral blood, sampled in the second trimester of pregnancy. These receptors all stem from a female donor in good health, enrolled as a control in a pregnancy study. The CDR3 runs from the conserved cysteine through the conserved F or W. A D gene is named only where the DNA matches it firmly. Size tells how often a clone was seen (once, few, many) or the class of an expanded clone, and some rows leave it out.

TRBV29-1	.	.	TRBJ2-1	TGCAGCGTTGATCGGTACAATGAGCAGTTCTTC	CSVDRYNEQFF
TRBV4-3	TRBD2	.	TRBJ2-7	TGCGCCAGCAGCCAAGACTTAGCGGGGGGATCCTACGAGCAGTACTTC	CASSQDLAGGSYEQYF
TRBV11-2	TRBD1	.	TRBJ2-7	TGTGCCAGCAGCTCTCGGACAGGGCTATACGAGCAGTACTTC	CASSSRTGLYEQYF
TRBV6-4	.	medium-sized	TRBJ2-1	TGTGCCAGCAGTGACACTTCTGACAATGAGCAGTTCTTC	CASSDTSDNEQFF
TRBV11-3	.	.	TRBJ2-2	TGTGCCAGCAGCTTAAATAGCCTCGGGGAGCTGTTTTTT	CASSLNSLGELFF
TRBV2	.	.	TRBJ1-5	TGTGCCAGCAGCGGAACAGGGCGATATCAGCCCCAGCATTTT	CASSGTGRYQPQHF
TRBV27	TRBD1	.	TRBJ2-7	TGTGCCACCGTCGATTGGGACAGCTACGAGCAGTACTTC	CATVDWDSYEQYF
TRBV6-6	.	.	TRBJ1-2	TGTGCCAGCACCATCCAGGAGGGCGGCGGCTACACCTTC	CASTIQEGGGYTF
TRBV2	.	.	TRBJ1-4	TGTGCCAGCAGTGCCGGACACTGGTCGGATGAAAAACTGTTTTTT	CASSAGHWSDEKLFF
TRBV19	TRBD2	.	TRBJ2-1	TGTGCCAGTAGTCTGACTAGCGGGGGGCACCATGAGCAGTTCTTC	CASSLTSGGHHEQFF
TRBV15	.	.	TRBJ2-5	TGTGCCACCAGCAGAGATAGGGCTAGCGCAGAGACCCAGTACTTC	CATSRDRASAETQYF
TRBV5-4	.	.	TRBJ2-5	TGTGCCAGCAGCCTCGACCCGGGGTGGGAGACCCAGTACTTC	CASSLDPGWETQYF
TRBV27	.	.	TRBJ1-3	TGTGCCAGCAAACCCATTGTGGGGGGATCTGGAAACACCATATATTTT	CASKPIVGGSGNTIYF
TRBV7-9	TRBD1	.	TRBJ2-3	TGTGCCACCGGACAGGAACTGGGCACAGATACGCAGTATTTT	CATGQELGTDTQYF
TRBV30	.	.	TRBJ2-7	TGTGCCTGGAGTTCAGTGATCTACGAGCAGTACTTC	CAWSSVIYEQYF
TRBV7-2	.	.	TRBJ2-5	TGTGCCAGCAGCTTACTACGGCAAGAGACCCAGTACTTC	CASSLLRQETQYF
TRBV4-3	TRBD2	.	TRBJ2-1	TGCGCCAGCAGCCAAGATTATATATCTAGCGGGGGGGTCAATGAGCAGTTCTTC	CASSQDYISSGGVNEQFF
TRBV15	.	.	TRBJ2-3	TGTGCCACCAGCAAGCAGGGCTCAGATACGCAGTATTTT	CATSKQGSDTQYF
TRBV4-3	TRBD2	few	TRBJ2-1	TGCGCCAGCAGCCAACCGCGGGGGGGTTGGAATGAGCAGTTCTTC	CASSQPRGGWNEQFF
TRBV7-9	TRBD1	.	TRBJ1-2	TGTGCCAGCAGCTCGGAACAGGGGCATGGCTACACCTTC	CASSSEQGHGYTF
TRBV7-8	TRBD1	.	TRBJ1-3	TGTGCCAGCAGCCGACGGACAGGGCCTTACTCTGGAAACACCATATATTTT	CASSRRTGPYSGNTIYF
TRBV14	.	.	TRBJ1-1	TGTGCCAGCAGCCCATGGACGATGGGGACGTCCCGGAGGGAAGAAGCTTTCTTT	CASSPWTMGTSRREEAFF
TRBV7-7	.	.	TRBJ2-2	TGTGCTAGCAGCTTAGAGGCAGGGAACACCGGGGAGCTGTTTTTT	CASSLEAGNTGELFF
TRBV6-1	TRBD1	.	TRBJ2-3	TGTGCCACAAAAACAGGGGGTGGAACAGATACGCAGTATTTT	CATKTGGGTDTQYF
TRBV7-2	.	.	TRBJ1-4	TGTGCCAGCAGCTTAGGCCTATCAGGGGAAAAACTGTTTTTT	CASSLGLSGEKLFF
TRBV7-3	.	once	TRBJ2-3	TGTGCCAGCAGCTTCGCGGCGGTAGATACGCAGTATTTT	CASSFAAVDTQYF
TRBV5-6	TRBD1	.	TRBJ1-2	TGTGCCAGCAGCTTGGCCCTGCGAGGACAGGTCTATGGCTACACCTTC	CASSLALRGQVYGYTF
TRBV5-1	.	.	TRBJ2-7	TGCGCCAGCAGCTTGGCCGCAGGGCTGGCCTACGAGCAGTACTTC	CASSLAAGLAYEQYF
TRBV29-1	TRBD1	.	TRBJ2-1	TGCAGCGTTCCACATCACTACGGGACAGGGTATAATGAGCAGTTCTTC	CSVPHHYGTGYNEQFF
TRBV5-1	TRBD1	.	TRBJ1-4	TGCGCCAGCAGCTTGGGACAGGGGTATGAAAAACTGTTTTTT	CASSLGQGYEKLFF
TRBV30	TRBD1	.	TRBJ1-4	TGTGCCTGGAGTGGGGGGACAGGCACTAATGAAAAACTGTTTTTT	CAWSGGTGTNEKLFF
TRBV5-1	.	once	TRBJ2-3	TGCGCCAGCAGCTCTCGGACAGCAGATACGCAGTATTTT	CASSSRTADTQYF
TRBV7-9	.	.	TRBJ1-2	TGTGCCAGCAGTCCACAGGGCGGCTATGGCTACACCTTC	CASSPQGGYGYTF
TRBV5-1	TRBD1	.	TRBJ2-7	TGCGCCAGCAGCCAAAGACAGGGGGCCGGGTACGAGCAGTACTTC	CASSQRQGAGYEQYF
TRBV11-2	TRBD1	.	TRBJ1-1	TGTGCCAGCAGCCCAATTACAGGGGGGAAGGCTGAAGCTTTCTTT	CASSPITGGKAEAFF
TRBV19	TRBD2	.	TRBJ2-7	TGTGCCAGTAGTATAAATCCGGGGGGGCCCTACGAGCAGTACTTC	CASSINPGGPYEQYF
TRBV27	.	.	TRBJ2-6	TGTGCCAGCAGACGACAAACTAGCTCTGGGGCCAACGTCCTGACTTTC	CASRRQTSSGANVLTF
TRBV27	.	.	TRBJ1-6	TGTGCCAGCAGTCCCCCCGACGGGTATTCACCCCTCCACTTT	CASSPPDGYSPLHF
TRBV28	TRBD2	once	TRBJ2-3	TGTGCCAGCACCCTAGCGGGGGCCTTCACTAGCACAGATACGCAGTATTTT	CASTLAGAFTSTDTQYF
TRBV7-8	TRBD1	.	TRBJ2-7	TGTGCCAGCAGCTTGACAGGGTTCCCCTACGAGCAGTACTTC	CASSLTGFPYEQYF
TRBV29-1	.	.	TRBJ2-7	TGCAGCGTTGTTGCGCCTCCCTACGAGCAGTACTTC	CSVVAPPYEQYF